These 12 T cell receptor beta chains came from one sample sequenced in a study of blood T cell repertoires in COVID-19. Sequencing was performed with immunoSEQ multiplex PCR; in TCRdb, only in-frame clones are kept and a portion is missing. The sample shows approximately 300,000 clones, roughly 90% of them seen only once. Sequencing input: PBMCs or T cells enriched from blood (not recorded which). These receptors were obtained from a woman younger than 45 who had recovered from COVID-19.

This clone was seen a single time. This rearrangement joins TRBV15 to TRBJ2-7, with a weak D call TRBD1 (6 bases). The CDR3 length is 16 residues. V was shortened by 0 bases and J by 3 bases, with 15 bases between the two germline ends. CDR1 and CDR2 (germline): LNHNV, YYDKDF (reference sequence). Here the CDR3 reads CATSRDGPDSGYEQYF. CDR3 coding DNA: TGTGCCACCAGCAGAGATGGGCCGGACAGCGGCTACGAGCAGTACTTC.

CDR3 amino acids: CASSVATKGSDGYTF. CDR3 nucleotides: TGTGCCAGCAGCGTAGCTACGAAGGGGTCGGATGGCTACACCTTC. This sequence joins TRBV9 and TRBJ1-2; a weak D match, TRBD1 (5 bases). The germline gives CDR1 SGDLS, CDR2 YYNGEE. The CDR3 is 15 residues long. V dropped 0 bases and J dropped 6 bases, with 15 bases sitting between them.

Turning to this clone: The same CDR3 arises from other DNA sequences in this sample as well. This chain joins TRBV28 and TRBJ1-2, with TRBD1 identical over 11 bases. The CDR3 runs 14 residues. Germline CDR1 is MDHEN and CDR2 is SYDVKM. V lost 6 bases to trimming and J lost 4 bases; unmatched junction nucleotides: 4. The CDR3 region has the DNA TGTGCCAGCAGCCTCGGACAGGGGGCCTATGGCTACACCTTC. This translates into CASSLGQGAYGYTF.

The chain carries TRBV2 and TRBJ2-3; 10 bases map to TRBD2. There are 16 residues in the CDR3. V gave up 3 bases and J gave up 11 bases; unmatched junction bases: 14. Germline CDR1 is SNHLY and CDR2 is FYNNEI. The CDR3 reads CASSDDRSGRGEGQYF. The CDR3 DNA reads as TGTGCCAGCAGTGATGATCGGAGCGGGAGGGGGGAAGGGCAGTATTTT.

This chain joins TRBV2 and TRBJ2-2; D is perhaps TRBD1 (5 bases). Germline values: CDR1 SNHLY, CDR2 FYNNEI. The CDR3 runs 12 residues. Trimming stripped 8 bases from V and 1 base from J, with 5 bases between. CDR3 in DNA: TGTGCCAGCGGACAGAACACCGGGGAGCTGTTTTTT. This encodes CASGQNTGELFF.

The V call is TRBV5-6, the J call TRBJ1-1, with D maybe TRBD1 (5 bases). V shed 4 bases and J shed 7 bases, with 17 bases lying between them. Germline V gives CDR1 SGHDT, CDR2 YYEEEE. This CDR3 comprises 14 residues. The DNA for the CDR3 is TGTGCCAGCAGCCACTCAGGGTTCCTGAGTGAAGCTTTCTTT. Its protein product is CASSHSGFLSEAFF.

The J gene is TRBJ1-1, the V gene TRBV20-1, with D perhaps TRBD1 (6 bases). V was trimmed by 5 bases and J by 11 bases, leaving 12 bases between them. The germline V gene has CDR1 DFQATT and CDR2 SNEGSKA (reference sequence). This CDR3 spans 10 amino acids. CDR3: CSAEGHRAFF. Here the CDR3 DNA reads TGCAGTGCTGAGGGACACCGGGCTTTCTTT.

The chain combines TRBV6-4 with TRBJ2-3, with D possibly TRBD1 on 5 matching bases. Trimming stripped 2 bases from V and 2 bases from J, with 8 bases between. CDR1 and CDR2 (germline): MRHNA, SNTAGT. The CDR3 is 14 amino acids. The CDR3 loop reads CASSDQGYTDTQYF. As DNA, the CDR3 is TGTGCCAGCAGTGACCAGGGATACACAGATACGCAGTATTTT.

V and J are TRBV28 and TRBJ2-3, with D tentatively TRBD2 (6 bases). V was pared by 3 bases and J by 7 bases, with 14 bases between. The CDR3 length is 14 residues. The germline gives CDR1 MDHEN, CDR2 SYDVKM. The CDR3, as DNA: TGTGCCAGCAGTTTGGCCGGGGGTGAATATACGCAGTATTTT. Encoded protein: CASSLAGGEYTQYF. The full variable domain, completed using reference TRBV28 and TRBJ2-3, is DVKVTQSSRYLVKRTGEKVFLECVQDMDHENMFWYRQDPGLGLRLIYFSYDVKMKEKGDIPEGYSVSREKKERFSLILESASTNQTSMYLCASSLAGGEYTQYFGPGTRLTVL.

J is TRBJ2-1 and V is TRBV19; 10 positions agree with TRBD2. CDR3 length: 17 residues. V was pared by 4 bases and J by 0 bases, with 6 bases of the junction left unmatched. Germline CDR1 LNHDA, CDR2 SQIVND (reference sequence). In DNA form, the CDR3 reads TGTGCCAGTAGTAGTATACTAGCGGGAAGCTCCTACAATGAGCAGTTCTTC. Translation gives CASSSILAGSSYNEQFF.

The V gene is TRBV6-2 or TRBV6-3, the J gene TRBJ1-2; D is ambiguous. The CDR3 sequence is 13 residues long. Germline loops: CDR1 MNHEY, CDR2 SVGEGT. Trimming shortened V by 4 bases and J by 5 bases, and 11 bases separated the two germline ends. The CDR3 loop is CASSSVAQYGYTF. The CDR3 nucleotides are TGTGCCAGCAGTTCCGTGGCACAATATGGCTACACCTTC.

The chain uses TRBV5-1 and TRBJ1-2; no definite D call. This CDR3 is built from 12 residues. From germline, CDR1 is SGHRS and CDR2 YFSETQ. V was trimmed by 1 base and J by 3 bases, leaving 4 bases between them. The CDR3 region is CASSLPDYGYTF. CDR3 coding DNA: TGCGCCAGCAGCTTGCCCGACTATGGCTACACCTTC.